The sequence of this TCR beta chain was determined in a study of regulatory T cells in long-lasting Graves disease. The CDR3 sequence is 15 residues long. Germline V CDR1 and CDR2: SGHTA, FQGNSA. Trimming cost V 3 bases and J 5 bases, with 13 bases left between them. Time point specified: newly diagnosed GD, antithyroid drugs for less than 3 months. Construction of the TCR library relied on RNA isolated from PBMCs. By American Thyroid Association guidelines, Graves' disease was diagnosed in the cohort. This clonotype was recorded a few times. Its antigen is undetermined. Overall study findings and caveats: Limited samples may have lowered accuracy.

With iRepertoire HTBI primers and Arm-PCR of CDR3 regions, TCR beta libraries were built. TCRdb ran MiXCR on the multiplex PCR reads and lists one entry per CDR3 protein. Of some 560,000 distinct CDR3 sequences in the sample, 15% to 20% were seen once. These data are also associated with another study on T cells in Graves' hyperthyroidism and ophthalmopathy.

The chain is built from TRBV7-2 and TRBJ1-4; no clear D gene. The receptor was isolated from a woman aged 35-65 years with Graves disease. Sequences were derived from peripheral blood mononuclear cells (PBMCs), sampled at new diagnosis, from a patient treated with antithyroid drugs. This chain's CDR3 is CASSFKGGRNEKLFF. CDR3 DNA: TGTGCCAGCAGCTTTAAGGGCGGGAGGAATGAAAAACTGTTTTTT.